This T cell receptor beta chain was sequenced during a study of cytomegalovirus exposure and HLA in healthy donors. Study background: It was reported in a later analysis that the same platform had been used for the 120 validation repertoires as for the approximately 730 first-cohort repertoires. Study conclusions and caveats: Many donors carried some public TCRs, although rarity characterized most TCR sequences.

The CDR3 sequence is 15 residues long. CDR1 is MNHEY and CDR2 is SVGAGI in the germline V gene. The V end was cut by 2 bases, the J end by 3 bases, with 10 bases between. Concerning this clone itself: The target antigen is unknown.

Data came from immunoSEQ multiplex PCR; TCRdb stores just in-frame clones and leaves some out. This sample carries about 160,000 clones, approximately 86% of them seen once, and the ten largest clones take about 2.2%. The V gene is TRBV6-5, the J gene TRBJ2-2, with D perhaps matching TRBD2 (5 bases). Sequenced sample: PBMCs. This TCR derives from a woman younger than 30 in good health and CMV-seronegative. CDR3 in amino acids: CASSYRDSDTGELFF. As DNA, the CDR3 is TGTGCCAGCAGTTACCGGGATTCGGACACCGGGGAGCTGTTTTTT.